This T cell receptor beta chain was retrieved from a study of PD-1 blockade in mismatch repair-deficient tumors. Study-wide results and caveats: 142 unique blood TCRs came from expansion to three of seven peptides.

Remarks on this clone: Its antigen is as yet unknown.

Germline CDR1 MNHNY, CDR2 SVGAGI (reference sequence). The CDR3 extends over 15 amino acids. The trim removed 2 bases at V and 0 bases at J, leaving 2 bases unmatched. Noted time point: approximately 10-day in vitro stimulation with candidate neoantigen peptide 4. Profiled with immunoSEQ multiplex PCR; TCRdb holds only in-frame clones, not every one. The sample records approximately 13,000 clones, 80% to 90% being singletons. The chain has TRBV6-6 and TRBJ1-2, with 8 positions matching TRBD1. This specimen consisted of cells cultured in vitro, obtained from a patient treated with pembrolizumab. The sequence came from an adult with mismatch repair-deficient cancer. CDR3 in amino acids: CASSYGGQANYGYTF. The CDR3 nucleotides read TGTGCCAGCAGTTACGGGGGACAGGCTAACTATGGCTACACCTTC.